The present entry profiles one T cell receptor (beta chain) with its context. This specimen comes from a study of cytomegalovirus exposure and HLA in healthy donors. The germline gives CDR1 SGHRS, CDR2 YFSETQ. V was shortened by 2 bases and J by 4 bases, with 14 bases between the two germline ends. The CDR3 is 15 residues long. Researchers ran the PCR with 60 Vbeta and 13 Jbeta primers. Measured with immunoSEQ multiplex PCR; TCRdb has only the in-frame clones, and not every one. The data show about 130,000 clones, roughly 88% seen once. The sample consisted of PBMCs. The sequence was collected from a boy under 18 in good health and CMV-seronegative. The chain has TRBV5-1 and TRBJ2-3; D gene unclear. CDR3 sequence reads: CASSFSNSLADTQYF. The DNA for the CDR3 is TGCGCCAGCAGCTTCAGCAACAGTCTGGCAGATACGCAGTATTTT.